The present T cell receptor beta chain was sequenced within a study of cytomegalovirus exposure and HLA in healthy donors. Study-level points and caveats: Investigators reported 164 TCR beta chains as tied to cytomegalovirus.

PCR primers comprised 60 Vbeta and 13 Jbeta primers. TCRdb's copy holds only in-frame clones and misses some; the assay was immunoSEQ multiplex PCR. The sample shows 150,000 or so clones, 82% of them seen only once. Comment on this clone: What it binds is unknown.

The CDR3 length is 14 residues. Trimming took 1 base from V and 5 from J; bases not matched to a gene: 5. From germline, CDR1 is SGHTA and CDR2 FQGNSA. The sequenced sample consisted of PBMCs. The sequence derives from a man younger than 35 in good health and CMV-seropositive. The gene calls are TRBV7-2 and TRBJ2-7, with 7 bases matching TRBD1. Here the CDR3 reads CASSLGTGRNEQYF. The CDR3 DNA sequence: TGTGCCAGCAGCTTAGGGACAGGAAGAAACGAGCAGTACTTC.